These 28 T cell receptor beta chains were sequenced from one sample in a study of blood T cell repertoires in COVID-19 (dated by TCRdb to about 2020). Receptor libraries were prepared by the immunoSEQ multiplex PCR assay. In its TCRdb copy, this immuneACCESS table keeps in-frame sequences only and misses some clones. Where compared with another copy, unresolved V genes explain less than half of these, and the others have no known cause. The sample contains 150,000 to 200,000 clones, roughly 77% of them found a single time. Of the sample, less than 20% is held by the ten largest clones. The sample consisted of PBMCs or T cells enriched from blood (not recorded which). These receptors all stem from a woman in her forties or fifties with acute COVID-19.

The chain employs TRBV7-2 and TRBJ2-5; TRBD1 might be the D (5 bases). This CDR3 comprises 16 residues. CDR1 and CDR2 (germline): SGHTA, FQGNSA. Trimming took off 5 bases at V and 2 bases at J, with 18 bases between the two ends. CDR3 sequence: CASSPIGAVPQETQYF. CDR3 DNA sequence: TGTGCCAGCAGCCCGATTGGGGCGGTGCCGCAAGAGACCCAGTACTTC.

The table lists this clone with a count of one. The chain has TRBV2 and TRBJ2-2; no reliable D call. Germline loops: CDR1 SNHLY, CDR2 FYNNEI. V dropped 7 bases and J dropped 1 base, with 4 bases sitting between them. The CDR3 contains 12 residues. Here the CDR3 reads CASTGNTGELFF. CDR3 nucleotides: TGTGCCAGCACAGGGAACACCGGGGAGCTGTTTTTT.

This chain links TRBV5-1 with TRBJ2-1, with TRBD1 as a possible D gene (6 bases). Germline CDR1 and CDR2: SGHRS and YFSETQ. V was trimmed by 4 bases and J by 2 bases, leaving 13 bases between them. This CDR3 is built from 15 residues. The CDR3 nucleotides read TGCGCCAGCAGCAGATGGACAGATCCCTACAATGAGCAGTTCTTC. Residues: CASSRWTDPYNEQFF.

As DNA, the CDR3 is TGTGCCAGCAGCGCCATCCGGGCGCAGTATTTT. This sequence encodes CASSAIRAQYF. The chain has TRBV7-2 and TRBJ2-3; D is undetermined. Germline values: CDR1 SGHTA, CDR2 FQGNSA. Trimming pared 5 bases from V and 10 bases from J, leaving 10 bases between. CDR3 length: 11 amino acids.

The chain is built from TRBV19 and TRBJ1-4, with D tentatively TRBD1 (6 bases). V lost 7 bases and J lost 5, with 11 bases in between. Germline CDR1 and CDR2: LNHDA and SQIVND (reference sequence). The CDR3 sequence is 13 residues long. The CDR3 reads CASKTGLNEKLFF. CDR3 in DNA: TGTGCCAGTAAAACAGGGCTAAATGAAAAACTGTTTTTT.

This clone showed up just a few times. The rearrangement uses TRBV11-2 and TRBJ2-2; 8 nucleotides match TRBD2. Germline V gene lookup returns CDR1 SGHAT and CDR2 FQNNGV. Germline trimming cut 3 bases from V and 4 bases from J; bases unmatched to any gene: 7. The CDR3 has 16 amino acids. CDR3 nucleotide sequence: TGTGCCAGCAGCTTCACGAGCGGGGGACCCACCGGGGAGCTGTTTTTT. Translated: CASSFTSGGPTGELFF.

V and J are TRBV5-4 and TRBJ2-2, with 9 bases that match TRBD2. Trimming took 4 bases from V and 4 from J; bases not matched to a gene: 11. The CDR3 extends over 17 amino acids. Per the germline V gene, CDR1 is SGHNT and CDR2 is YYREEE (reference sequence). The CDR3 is CASSAHERGATTGELFF. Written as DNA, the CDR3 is TGTGCCAGCAGCGCTCATGAGCGGGGGGCTACCACCGGGGAGCTGTTTTTT.

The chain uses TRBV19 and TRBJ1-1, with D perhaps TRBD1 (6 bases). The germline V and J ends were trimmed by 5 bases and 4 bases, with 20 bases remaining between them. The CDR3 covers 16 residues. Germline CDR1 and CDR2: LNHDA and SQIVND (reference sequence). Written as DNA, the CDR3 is TGTGCCAGTAGTGGACACAACAGGGTACAAGGCACTGAAGCTTTCTTT. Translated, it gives CASSGHNRVQGTEAFF.

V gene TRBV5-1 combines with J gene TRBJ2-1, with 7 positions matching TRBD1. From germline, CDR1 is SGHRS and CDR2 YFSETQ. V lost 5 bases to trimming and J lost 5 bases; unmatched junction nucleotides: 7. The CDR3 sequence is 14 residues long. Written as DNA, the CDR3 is TGCGCCAGCAGACTTCCCGGGACAGACAATGAGCAGTTCTTC. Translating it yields CASRLPGTDNEQFF.

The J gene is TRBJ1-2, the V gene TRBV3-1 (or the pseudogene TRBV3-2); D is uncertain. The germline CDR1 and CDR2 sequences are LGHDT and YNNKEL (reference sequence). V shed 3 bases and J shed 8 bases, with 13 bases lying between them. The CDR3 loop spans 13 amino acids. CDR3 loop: CASSQAPREGYTF. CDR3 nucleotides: TGTGCCAGCAGCCAGGCCCCGCGGGAGGGCTACACCTTC.

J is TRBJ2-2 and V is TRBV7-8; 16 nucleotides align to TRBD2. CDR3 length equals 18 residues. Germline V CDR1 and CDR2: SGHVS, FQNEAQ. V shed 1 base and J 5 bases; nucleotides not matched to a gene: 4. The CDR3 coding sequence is TGTGCCAGCAGCTTAGTCCCGGGACTAGCGGGGGGGACCGGGGAGCTGTTTTTT. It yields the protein CASSLVPGLAGGTGELFF. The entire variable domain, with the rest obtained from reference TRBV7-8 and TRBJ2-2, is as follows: GAGVSQSPRYKVAKRGQDVALRCDPISGHVSLFWYQQALGQGPEFLTYFQNEAQLDKSGLPSDRFFAERPEGSVSTLKIQRTQQEDSAVYLCASSLVPGLAGGTGELFFGEGSRLTVL.

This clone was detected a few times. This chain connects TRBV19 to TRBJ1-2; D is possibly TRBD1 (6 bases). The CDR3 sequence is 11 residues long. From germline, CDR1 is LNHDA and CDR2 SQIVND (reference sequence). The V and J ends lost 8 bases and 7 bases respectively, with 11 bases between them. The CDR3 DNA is TGTGCCAGTGGCCCACAGGGTGGCTACACCTTC. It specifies CASGPQGGYTF.

The CDR3 sequence: CAWSWPGPNTEAFF. In DNA form, the CDR3 reads TGTGCCTGGAGTTGGCCAGGCCCGAACACTGAAGCTTTCTTT. The chain joins TRBV30 to TRBJ1-1; D ambiguous. Germline V CDR1 and CDR2: GTSNPN, SVGIG (reference sequence). The CDR3 covers 14 residues. V was clipped by 2 bases and J by 1 base, with 11 bases between them.

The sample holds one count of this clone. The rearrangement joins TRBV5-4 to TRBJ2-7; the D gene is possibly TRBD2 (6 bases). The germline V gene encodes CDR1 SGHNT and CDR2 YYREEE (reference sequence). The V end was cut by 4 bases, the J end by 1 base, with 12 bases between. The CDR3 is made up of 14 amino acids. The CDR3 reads CASSQMGRSYEQYV. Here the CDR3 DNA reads TGTGCCAGCAGCCAGATGGGGAGGTCCTACGAGCAGTACGTC.

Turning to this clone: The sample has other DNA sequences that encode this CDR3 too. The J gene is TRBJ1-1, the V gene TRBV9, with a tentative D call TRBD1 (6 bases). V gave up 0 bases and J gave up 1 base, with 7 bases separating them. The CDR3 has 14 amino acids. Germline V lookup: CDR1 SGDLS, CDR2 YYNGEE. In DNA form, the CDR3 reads TGTGCCAGCAGCGTAGCACAGGGGAACACTGAAGCTTTCTTT. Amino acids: CASSVAQGNTEAFF.

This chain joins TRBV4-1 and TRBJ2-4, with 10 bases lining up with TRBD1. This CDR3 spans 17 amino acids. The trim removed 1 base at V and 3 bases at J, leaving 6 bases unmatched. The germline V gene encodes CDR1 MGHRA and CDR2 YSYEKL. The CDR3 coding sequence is TGCGCCAGCAGCCAAGTTGGACAGGGGGGGGTCAAAAACATTCAGTACTTC. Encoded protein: CASSQVGQGGVKNIQYF.

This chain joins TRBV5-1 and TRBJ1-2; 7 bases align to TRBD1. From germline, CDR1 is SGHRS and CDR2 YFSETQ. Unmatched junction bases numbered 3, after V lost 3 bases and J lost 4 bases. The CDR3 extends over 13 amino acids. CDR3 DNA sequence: TGCGCCAGCAGCTCGGGACAGACCTATGGCTACACCTTC. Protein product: CASSSGQTYGYTF. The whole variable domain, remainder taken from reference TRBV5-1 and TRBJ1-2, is KAGVTQTPRYLIKTRGQQVTLSCSPISGHRSVSWYQQTPGQGLQFLFEYFSETQRNKGNFPGRFSGRQFSNSRSEMNVSTLELGDSALYLCASSSGQTYGYTFGSGTRLTVV.

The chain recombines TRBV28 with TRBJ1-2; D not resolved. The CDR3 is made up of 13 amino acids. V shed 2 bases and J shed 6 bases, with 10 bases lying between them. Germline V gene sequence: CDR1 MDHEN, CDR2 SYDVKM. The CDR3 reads CASSLEGWNGYTF. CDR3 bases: TGTGCCAGCAGTTTAGAGGGATGGAATGGCTACACCTTC.

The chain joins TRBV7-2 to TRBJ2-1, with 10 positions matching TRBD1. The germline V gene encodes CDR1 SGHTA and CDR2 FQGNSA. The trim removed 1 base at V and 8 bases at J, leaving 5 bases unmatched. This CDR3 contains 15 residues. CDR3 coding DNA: TGTGCCAGCAGCTTAGAGGGACAGGGGTGGGATGAGCAGTTCTTC. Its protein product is CASSLEGQGWDEQFF.

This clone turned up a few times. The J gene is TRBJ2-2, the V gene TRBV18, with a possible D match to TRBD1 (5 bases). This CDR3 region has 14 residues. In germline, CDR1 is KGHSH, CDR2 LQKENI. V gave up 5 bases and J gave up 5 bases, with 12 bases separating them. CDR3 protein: CASSDQGRTGELFF. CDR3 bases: TGTGCCAGCTCAGACCAGGGAAGGACCGGGGAGCTGTTTTTT.

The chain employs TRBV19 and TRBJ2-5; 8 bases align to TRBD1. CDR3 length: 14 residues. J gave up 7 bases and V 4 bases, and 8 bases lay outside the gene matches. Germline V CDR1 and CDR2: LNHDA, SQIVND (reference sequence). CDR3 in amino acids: CASSSDRGGGTQYF. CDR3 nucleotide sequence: TGTGCCAGTAGTAGTGACAGGGGAGGTGGGACCCAGTACTTC.

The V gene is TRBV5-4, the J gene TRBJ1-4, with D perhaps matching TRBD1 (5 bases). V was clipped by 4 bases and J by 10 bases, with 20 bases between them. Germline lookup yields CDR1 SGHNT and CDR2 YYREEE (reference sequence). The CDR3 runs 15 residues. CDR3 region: CASSDQLSMGGKLFF. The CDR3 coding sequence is TGTGCCAGCAGCGATCAACTCAGCATGGGGGGAAAACTGTTTTTT.

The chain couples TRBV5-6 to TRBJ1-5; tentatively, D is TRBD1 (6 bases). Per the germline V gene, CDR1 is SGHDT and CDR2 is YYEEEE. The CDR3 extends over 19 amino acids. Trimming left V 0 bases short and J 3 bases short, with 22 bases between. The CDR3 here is CASSLVSGGAPLINQPQHF. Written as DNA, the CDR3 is TGTGCCAGCAGCTTGGTTAGCGGGGGCGCGCCCCTAATCAATCAGCCCCAGCATTTT.

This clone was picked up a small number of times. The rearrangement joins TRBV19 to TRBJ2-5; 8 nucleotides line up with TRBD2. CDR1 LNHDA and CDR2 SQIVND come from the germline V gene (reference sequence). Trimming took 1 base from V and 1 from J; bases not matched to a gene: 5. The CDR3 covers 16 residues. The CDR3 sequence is CASSIVGGAIQETQYF. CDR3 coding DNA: TGTGCCAGTAGTATAGTCGGGGGGGCTATCCAAGAGACCCAGTACTTC.

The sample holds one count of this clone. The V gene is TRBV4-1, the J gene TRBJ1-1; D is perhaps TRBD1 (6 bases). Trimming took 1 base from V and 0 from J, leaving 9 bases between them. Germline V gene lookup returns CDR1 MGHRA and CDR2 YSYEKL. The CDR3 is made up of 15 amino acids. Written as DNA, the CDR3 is TGCGCCAGCAGCCAAGGGACAGTGGTGAACACTGAAGCTTTCTTT. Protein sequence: CASSQGTVVNTEAFF.

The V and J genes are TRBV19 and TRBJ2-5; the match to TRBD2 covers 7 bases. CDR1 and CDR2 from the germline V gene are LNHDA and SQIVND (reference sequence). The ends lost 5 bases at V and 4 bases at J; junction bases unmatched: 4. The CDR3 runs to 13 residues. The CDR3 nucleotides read TGTGCCAGTAGTGAGCGGGGCGGAGAGACCCAGTACTTC. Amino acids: CASSERGGETQYF.

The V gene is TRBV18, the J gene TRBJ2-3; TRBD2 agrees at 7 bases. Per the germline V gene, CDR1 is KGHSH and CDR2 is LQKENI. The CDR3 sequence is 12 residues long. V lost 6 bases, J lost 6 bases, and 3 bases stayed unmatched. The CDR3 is CASSFGGDTQYF. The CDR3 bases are TGTGCCAGCTCGTTCGGGGGGGATACGCAGTATTTT.

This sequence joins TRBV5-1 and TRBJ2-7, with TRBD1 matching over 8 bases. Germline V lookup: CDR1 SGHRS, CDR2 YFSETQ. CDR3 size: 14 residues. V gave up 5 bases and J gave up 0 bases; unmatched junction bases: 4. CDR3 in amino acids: CASRLTGGSYEQYV. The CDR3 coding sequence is TGCGCCAGCAGACTCACAGGGGGCTCCTACGAGCAGTACGTC.